These 32 T cell receptor beta chains were sequenced from one sample in a study of a mutant IDH1 vaccine in newly diagnosed glioma. These TCRs are of unknown antigen specificity. Documented time point: week 5, during vaccination. Doses consisted of 300 ug of mutant IDH1 20-mer peptide each, paired with topical imiquimod. Repertoires were generated with immunoSEQ multiplex PCR, while TCRdb's copy carries only in-frame clones and drops some. This sample has about 38,000 clones, with around 78% found just once. Specimen: PBMCs, collected from a glioma patient whose treatment included an IDH1 peptide vaccine. Source of these receptors: a man aged 35-49 years with glioma.

V and J are TRBV2 and TRBJ2-7; D not certain. Deletions cut 8 bases from V and 6 bases from J, with 11 bases between. The germline V gene has CDR1 SNHLY and CDR2 FYNNEI. CDR3 size: 11 residues. The CDR3 bases are TGTGCCAGCCGAGACTGGATCGAGCAGTACTTC. Residues: CASRDWIEQYF. The variable domain in full, completed from reference TRBV2 and TRBJ2-7, reads EPEVTQTPSHQVTQMGQEVILRCVPISNHLYFYWYRQILGQKVEFLVSFYNNEISEKSEIFDDQFSVERPDGSNFTLKIRSTKLEDSAMYFCASRDWIEQYFGPGTRLTVT.

This chain joins TRBV7-9 and TRBJ2-7; 10 bases map to TRBD1. The CDR3 loop spans 14 amino acids. With V trimmed by 5 bases and J by 4 bases, 5 bases remained unmatched. Looked up from germline, CDR1 is SEHNR and CDR2 is FQNEAQ (reference sequence). The CDR3 region is CASSPGTGAYEQYF. CDR3 DNA: TGTGCCAGCAGCCCCGGGACAGGGGCGTACGAGCAGTACTTC. Drawing the rest from reference TRBV7-9 and TRBJ2-7, the complete variable domain is DTGVSQNPRHKITKRGQNVTFRCDPISEHNRLYWYRQTLGQGPEFLTYFQNEAQLEKSRLLSDRFSAERPKGSFSTLEIQRTEQGDSAMYLCASSPGTGAYEQYFGPGTRLTVT.

V is TRBV18 and J is TRBJ2-4; no clear D. There are 16 residues in the CDR3. V dropped 6 bases and J dropped 0 bases, with 15 bases sitting between them. Per the germline V gene, CDR1 is KGHSH and CDR2 is LQKENI. The CDR3 is CASSPTVTLAKNIQYF. CDR3 in DNA: TGTGCCAGCTCCCCCACCGTAACCCTAGCCAAAAACATTCAGTACTTC. The full variable domain, in which reference TRBV18 and TRBJ2-4 provide the parts outside the CDR3, is NAGVMQNPRHLVRRRGQEARLRCSPMKGHSHVYWYRQLPEEGLKFMVYLQKENIIDESGMPKERFSAEFPKEGPSILRIQQVVRGDSAAYFCASSPTVTLAKNIQYFGAGTRLSVL.

The chain carries TRBV5-6 and TRBJ1-5; maybe TRBD1 (5 bases). The CDR3 has 16 residues. CDR1 is SGHDT and CDR2 is YYEEEE in the germline V gene. Trimming stripped 0 bases from V and 0 bases from J, with 10 bases between. CDR3 in amino acids: CASSLGGWGSNQPQHF. DNA for the CDR3: TGTGCCAGCAGCTTGGGGGGGTGGGGTAGCAATCAGCCCCAGCATTTT.

V is TRBV6-5 and J is TRBJ2-1; TRBD2 agrees at 12 bases. CDR3 length equals 15 residues. The ends lost 6 bases at V and 4 bases at J; junction bases unmatched: 4. Germline V CDR1 and CDR2: MNHEY, SVGAGI. CDR3 loop: CASRITSGGYNEQFF. CDR3 nucleotide sequence: TGTGCCAGCAGGATCACTAGCGGGGGGTACAATGAGCAGTTCTTC.

The chain is built from TRBV27 and TRBJ2-3; D remains unclear. V was pared by 5 bases and J by 5 bases, with 11 bases between. CDR3 size: 13 residues. From germline, CDR1 is MNHEY and CDR2 SMNVEV (reference sequence). This CDR3 is CASSLSSRDTQYF. Here the CDR3 DNA reads TGTGCCAGCAGTCTTTCTTCCAGAGATACGCAGTATTTT.

This clone was observed a single time. The chain couples TRBV6-1 to TRBJ2-3; tentatively, D is TRBD2 (5 bases). CDR3 length: 12 amino acids. Trimming took 6 bases from V and 11 from J, leaving 15 bases between them. Germline V gives CDR1 MNHNS, CDR2 SASEGT. The CDR3 loop reads CASRPLGIKQYF. CDR3 nucleotides: TGTGCCAGCAGACCACTAGGTATAAAGCAGTATTTT.

This clone was recorded only once. This sequence joins TRBV2 and TRBJ1-6, with D tentatively TRBD1 (5 bases). V gave up 1 base and J gave up 9 bases, with 13 bases separating them. CDR1 is SNHLY, CDR2 FYNNEI, per germline. This CDR3 region has 15 residues. The CDR3 sequence: CASSEGRVGASPLHF. Written as DNA, the CDR3 is TGTGCCAGCAGTGAAGGACGGGTAGGGGCTTCACCCCTCCACTTT.

This chain uses TRBV19 with TRBJ2-7, with D maybe TRBD1 (6 bases). The CDR3 spans 15 residues. Germline V lookup: CDR1 LNHDA, CDR2 SQIVND (reference sequence). V dropped 7 bases and J dropped 3 bases, with 19 bases sitting between them. For the CDR3, the DNA is TGTGCCAGTAACAACATGAGGGGGTTGGTCTACGAGCAGTACTTC. This codes for CASNNMRGLVYEQYF. The full variable domain, its missing parts supplied by reference TRBV19 and TRBJ2-7, is DGGITQSPKYLFRKEGQNVTLSCEQNLNHDAMYWYRQDPGQGLRLIYYSQIVNDFQKGDIAEGYSVSREKKESFPLTVTSAQKNPTAFYLCASNNMRGLVYEQYFGPGTRLTVT.

This chain links TRBV9 with TRBJ1-2, with 8 nucleotides matching TRBD1. Germline values: CDR1 SGDLS, CDR2 YYNGEE. The CDR3 runs to 16 residues. V was pared by 0 bases and J by 4 bases, with 8 bases of the junction left unmatched. The CDR3, as DNA: TGTGCCAGCAGCGTAGCCGGGACAGGCGTCTTCTATGGCTACACCTTC. As protein: CASSVAGTGVFYGYTF. Based on the CDR3 plus reference TRBV9 and TRBJ1-2, the full variable domain is DSGVTQTPKHLITATGQRVTLRCSPRSGDLSVYWYQQSLDQGLQFLIQYYNGEERAKGNILERFSAQQFPDLHSELNLSSLELGDSALYFCASSVAGTGVFYGYTFGSGTRLTVV.

This clone came up a few times. The chain has TRBV19 and TRBJ2-6; the D is unclear. V shed 5 bases and J shed 0 bases, with 5 bases lying between them. The CDR3 runs 14 residues. Germline CDR1 is LNHDA and CDR2 is SQIVND (reference sequence). CDR3 in amino acids: CASSRDSGANVLTF. The CDR3 DNA follows: TGTGCCAGTAGTCGAGACTCTGGGGCCAACGTCCTGACTTTC.

This chain joins TRBV27 and TRBJ1-4, with TRBD1 matching over 11 bases. This CDR3 comprises 16 residues. Germline loops: CDR1 MNHEY, CDR2 SMNVEV (reference sequence). J lost 8 bases, V lost 4 bases, and 9 bases had no gene match. The CDR3 DNA reads TGTGCCAGCAGTTCTCCCGGACAGGGGGCGACAGAAAAACTGTTTTTT. Its protein is CASSSPGQGATEKLFF. The whole variable domain, remainder taken from reference TRBV27 and TRBJ1-4, is EAQVTQNPRYLITVTGKKLTVTCSQNMNHEYMSWYRQDPGLGLRQIYYSMNVEVTDKGDVPEGYKVSRKEKRNFPLILESPSPNQTSLYFCASSSPGQGATEKLFFGSGTQLSVL.

The chain links TRBV5-1 to TRBJ2-5; 8 bases map to TRBD2. Germline V gene lookup returns CDR1 SGHRS and CDR2 YFSETQ. The J segment lost 7 bases and the V segment lost 4 bases, leaving 12 bases of the junction unmatched. There are 15 residues in the CDR3. This CDR3 is CASSRGGGLGGTQYF. The CDR3 region has the DNA TGCGCCAGCAGCCGAGGCGGGGGGCTTGGAGGGACCCAGTACTTC.

By its share, this clone is medium-sized. This chain uses TRBV11-1 with TRBJ1-2; 10 nucleotides agree with TRBD1. The trim removed 5 bases at V and 7 bases at J, leaving 13 bases unmatched. The CDR3 length is 16 residues. Germline lookup yields CDR1 SGHAT and CDR2 FQDESV (reference sequence). The CDR3 loop is CASSPTPRQGAVGYTF. CDR3 sequence (DNA): TGTGCCAGCAGCCCTACCCCCCGACAGGGGGCGGTTGGCTACACCTTC.

The sample holds one count of this clone. The V call is TRBV6-6, the J call TRBJ2-3; D remains ambiguous. V lost 4 bases to trimming and J lost 4 bases, with 15 bases between them. CDR3 size: 15 residues. The germline gives CDR1 MNHNY, CDR2 SVGAGI (reference sequence). The CDR3 sequence: CASSFTLLVPDTQYF. CDR3 coding DNA: TGTGCCAGCAGTTTCACCCTTTTAGTCCCAGATACGCAGTATTTT.

The rearrangement joins TRBV30 to TRBJ1-3; D is unclear. Trimming cost V 3 bases and J 4 bases, with 16 bases left between them. CDR1 and CDR2 from the germline V gene are GTSNPN and SVGIG (reference sequence). The CDR3 contains 15 residues. CDR3 loop: CAWRTTPLLGNTIYF. The DNA for the CDR3 is TGTGCCTGGAGGACGACACCTCTCCTCGGAAACACCATATATTTT. Combining the CDR3 with reference TRBV30 and TRBJ1-3 gives the whole variable domain SQTIHQWPATLVQPVGSPLSLECTVEGTSNPNLYWYRQAAGRGLQLLFYSVGIGQISSEVPQNLSASRPQDRQFILSSKKLLLSDSGFYLCAWRTTPLLGNTIYFGEGSWLTVV.

This chain uses TRBV9 with TRBJ2-5; the D is unclear. This CDR3 has 13 residues. In germline, CDR1 is SGDLS, CDR2 YYNGEE. V was clipped by 4 bases and J by 5 bases, with 12 bases between them. The CDR3 DNA is TGTGCCAGCAGCCTCCTGGGTGGGGAGACCCAGTACTTC. Its translation is CASSLLGGETQYF.

This chain uses TRBV6-1 with TRBJ1-3; TRBD1 is a possible D gene (6 bases). From germline, CDR1 is MNHNS and CDR2 SASEGT. V lost 7 bases and J 4 bases, leaving 14 bases between the germline ends. The CDR3 has 14 amino acids. Written as DNA, the CDR3 is TGTGCCAGCATGCGACAGGTTGGGGGAAACACCATATATTTT. It is translated as CASMRQVGGNTIYF.

This chain uses TRBV6-1 with TRBJ1-3; possible D gene TRBD1, 5 bases. The V gene lost 7 bases and the J gene lost 8 bases, with 15 bases spanning the gap. The CDR3 covers 13 residues. CDR1 and CDR2 (germline): MNHNS, SASEGT. CDR3 region: CASKQVASDTIYF. In nucleotides, the CDR3 is TGTGCCAGCAAACAGGTCGCTTCGGACACCATATATTTT.

This clone was picked up a small number of times. The gene calls are TRBV5-4 and TRBJ1-1; 7 nucleotides align to TRBD1. Per germline, CDR1 SGHNT and CDR2 YYREEE (reference sequence). The length of the CDR3 is 16 residues. The V gene end was trimmed by 4 bases and the J gene end by 3 bases; junction bases not matched to a gene: 12. CDR3 nucleotides: TGTGCCAGCAGCCACAACCGACAGGGTGCTTACACTGAAGCTTTCTTT. This encodes CASSHNRQGAYTEAFF.

The gene calls are TRBV7-2 and TRBJ2-2, with 12 bases identical to TRBD2. Germline CDR1 SGHTA, CDR2 FQGNSA. After removal of 5 bases from V and 5 bases from J, the junction contained 15 bases not matched to a gene. This CDR3 has 19 amino acids. The CDR3: CASSATLAGGPLRTGELFF. CDR3 in DNA: TGTGCCAGCAGCGCGACGCTAGCGGGGGGGCCGTTACGGACCGGGGAGCTGTTTTTT.

The chain joins TRBV7-7 to TRBJ2-5; 10 bases fit TRBD2. Unmatched junction bases numbered 4, after V lost 4 bases and J lost 2 bases. CDR1 is SSHAT and CDR2 is FNYEAQ in the germline V gene (reference sequence). There are 15 residues in the CDR3. CDR3: CASSSSTSGQETQYF. The CDR3 bases are TGTGCCAGCAGCTCGTCGACTAGCGGGCAAGAGACCCAGTACTTC.

The chain links TRBV19 to TRBJ1-2; D possibly corresponds to TRBD1 (5 bases). The germline V and J ends were trimmed by 7 bases and 6 bases, with 15 bases remaining between them. The CDR3 spans 13 residues. CDR1 and CDR2 (germline): LNHDA, SQIVND (reference sequence). The CDR3 DNA sequence: TGTGCCAGTACCCTGAGAGGGGCTAATGGCTACACCTTC. Its translation: CASTLRGANGYTF.

V gene TRBV30 combines with J gene TRBJ1-1; 7 nucleotides agree with TRBD1. Per germline, CDR1 GTSNPN and CDR2 SVGIG (reference sequence). The CDR3 is 13 amino acids. Trimming at V came to 7 bases and at J to 5 bases, leaving 10 bases not matched to a gene. This CDR3 is CASEGDRATEAFF. Written as DNA, the CDR3 is TGTGCCTCCGAGGGTGACAGGGCGACTGAAGCTTTCTTT.

The gene calls are TRBV5-1 and TRBJ1-6; D not resolved. The germline V gene has CDR1 SGHRS and CDR2 YFSETQ. CDR3 size: 15 residues. Trimming stripped 0 bases from V and 9 bases from J, with 13 bases between. CDR3 sequence (DNA): TGCGCCAGCAGCTTGGAGCCGGCGGGAGGTTCACCCCTCCACTTT. It translates to CASSLEPAGGSPLHF. The full variable domain, completed using reference TRBV5-1 and TRBJ1-6, is KAGVTQTPRYLIKTRGQQVTLSCSPISGHRSVSWYQQTPGQGLQFLFEYFSETQRNKGNFPGRFSGRQFSNSRSEMNVSTLELGDSALYLCASSLEPAGGSPLHFGNGTRLTVT.

This clone occurred a few times. The CDR3 protein is CASSQAPGSYEQYF. Written as DNA, the CDR3 is TGCGCCAGCAGCCAAGCCCCTGGGTCCTACGAGCAGTACTTC. This chain links TRBV4-1 with TRBJ2-7; D is uncertain. The CDR3 has 14 residues. V was pared by 1 base and J by 1 base, with 8 bases between. Germline CDR1 reads MGHRA; CDR2 reads YSYEKL.

The chain recombines TRBV19 with TRBJ2-2; D unresolved. V lost 6 bases, J lost 5 bases, and 10 bases lay in between. This CDR3 has 13 amino acids. The germline V gene has CDR1 LNHDA and CDR2 SQIVND (reference sequence). The CDR3 bases are TGTGCCAGTAGCATCTCACAGACCGGGGAGCTGTTTTTT. It translates to CASSISQTGELFF. Filled out from reference TRBV19 and TRBJ2-2, the complete variable domain reads DGGITQSPKYLFRKEGQNVTLSCEQNLNHDAMYWYRQDPGQGLRLIYYSQIVNDFQKGDIAEGYSVSREKKESFPLTVTSAQKNPTAFYLCASSISQTGELFFGEGSRLTVL.

This chain links TRBV29-1 with TRBJ2-4; perhaps D is TRBD1 or TRBD2 (5 bases each). The CDR3 totals 14 residues. With 6 bases removed from V and 3 bases from J, the gap between germline ends came to 15 bases. The germline V gene has CDR1 SQVTM and CDR2 ANQGSEA. As DNA, the CDR3 is TGCAGCGTAGGGACCCATGCGGGCAAAAACATTCAGTACTTC. The encoded protein is CSVGTHAGKNIQYF.

This chain uses TRBV5-1 with TRBJ2-3; 7 bases fit TRBD2. This CDR3 has 13 amino acids. Per the germline V gene, CDR1 is SGHRS and CDR2 is YFSETQ. J was trimmed by 0 bases and V by 7 bases; bases with no gene match: 2. In nucleotides, the CDR3 is TGCGCCAGCGGGGGGGGGAGCACAGATACGCAGTATTTT. It encodes CASGGGSTDTQYF. Together with reference TRBV5-1 and TRBJ2-3, the CDR3 gives the full variable domain: KAGVTQTPRYLIKTRGQQVTLSCSPISGHRSVSWYQQTPGQGLQFLFEYFSETQRNKGNFPGRFSGRQFSNSRSEMNVSTLELGDSALYLCASGGGSTDTQYFGPGTRLTVL.

The chain uses TRBV7-9 and TRBJ2-7; D might be TRBD1 (6 bases). Germline CDR1 and CDR2: SEHNR and FQNEAQ (reference sequence). The CDR3 is 14 amino acids. Trimming stripped 3 bases from V and 3 bases from J, with 12 bases between. CDR3 DNA: TGTGCCAGCAGCTTTCCAGGGGAACTCTACGAGCAGTACTTC. Translation gives CASSFPGELYEQYF.

The gene calls are TRBV27 and TRBJ1-1; D perhaps matches TRBD1 (5 bases). The V end was cut by 7 bases, the J end by 8 bases, with 20 bases between. This CDR3 is built from 14 residues. Germline CDR1 is MNHEY and CDR2 is SMNVEV (reference sequence). The DNA of the CDR3 is TGTGCCAGCAAGTTCGGGGCCCATGCCTTAGAAGCTTTCTTT. Residues: CASKFGAHALEAFF.

The chain combines TRBV5-1 with TRBJ2-5; a weak D match, TRBD1 (6 bases). The V and J ends lost 4 bases and 2 bases respectively, with 18 bases between them. CDR3 length equals 16 residues. The germline V gene encodes CDR1 SGHRS and CDR2 YFSETQ. This CDR3 reads CASSPRPTGPQETQYF. The CDR3 DNA follows: TGCGCCAGCAGCCCCCGTCCGACAGGACCTCAAGAGACCCAGTACTTC.